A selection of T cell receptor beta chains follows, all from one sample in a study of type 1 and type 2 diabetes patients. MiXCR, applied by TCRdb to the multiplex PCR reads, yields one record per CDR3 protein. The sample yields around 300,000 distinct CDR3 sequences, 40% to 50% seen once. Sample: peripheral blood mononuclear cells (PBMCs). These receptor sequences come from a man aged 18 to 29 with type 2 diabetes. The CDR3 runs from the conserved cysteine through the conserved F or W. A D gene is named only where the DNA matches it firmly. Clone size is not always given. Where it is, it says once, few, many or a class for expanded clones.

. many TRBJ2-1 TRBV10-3 TGTGCCACTCGCCGACAGAATTACAATGAGCAGTTCTTC CATRRQNYNEQFF
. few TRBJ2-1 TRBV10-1 TGCGCCAGCGTGACATCAGCAGACGACAATGAGCAGTTCTTC CASVTSADDNEQFF
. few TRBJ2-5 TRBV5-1 TGCGCCAGCAGCTTGGCGTTGACAGCGGGCGAGACCCAGTACTTC CASSLALTAGETQYF
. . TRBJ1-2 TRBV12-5 TGTGCTAGTGGTTTGGTACGGGACATCTCTAACTATGGCTACACCTTC CASGLVRDISNYGYTF
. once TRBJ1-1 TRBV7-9 TGTGCCAGCAGCTTAGCGCGAGGCGCTGAAGCTTTCTTT CASSLARGAEAFF
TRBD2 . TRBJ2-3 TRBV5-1 TGCGCCAGCAGCAGAACTAGCGGGGGTCGATTCGATACGCAGTATTTT CASSRTSGGRFDTQYF
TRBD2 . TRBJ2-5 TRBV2 TGTGCCGAAGGGGGGACTAGCGGCCCGAGGGAGACCCAGTACTTC CAEGGTSGPRETQYF
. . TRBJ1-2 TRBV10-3 TGTGCCATCAAGGCAGGGGGCTACACCTTC CAIKAGGYTF
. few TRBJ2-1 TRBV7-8 TGTGCCAGCAACCCATTATCCGGACAAATCGATGAGCAGTTCTTC CASNPLSGQIDEQFF
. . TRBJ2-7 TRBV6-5 TGTGCCAGCAGGGGATGGGGCGAGCAGTACTTC CASRGWGEQYF
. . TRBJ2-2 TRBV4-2 TGTGCCAGCAGCCAAGAAGGGATAAACACCGGGGAGCTGTTTTTT CASSQEGINTGELFF
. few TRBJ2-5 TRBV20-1 TGCAGTGCTAGAGCGGCAGAGACCCAGTACTTC CSARAAETQYF
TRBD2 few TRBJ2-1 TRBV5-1 TGCGCCAGTTTTCAGACTAGCGGGAGTCGCAATGAGCAGTTCTTC CASFQTSGSRNEQFF
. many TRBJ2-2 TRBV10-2 TGCGCCAGCAATGACCCGCCGGGCACCGGGGAGCTGTTTTTT CASNDPPGTGELFF
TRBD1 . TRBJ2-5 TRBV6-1 TGTGCCAGCAGCTTAACGAGGGACAGGGTAGAGATCCAGTACTTC CASSLTRDRVEIQYF
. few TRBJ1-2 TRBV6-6 TGTGCCAGCAGTTACGCGGAAGGCTACACCTTC CASSYAEGYTF
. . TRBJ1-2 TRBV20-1 TGCAGTGCTAACAGGGCCAACTATGGCTACACCTTC CSANRANYGYTF
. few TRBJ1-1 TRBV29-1 TGCAGCTACGGGACGTCGGCGGGGGCTTTCTTT CSYGTSAGAFF
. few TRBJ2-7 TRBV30 TGTGCCTGGAGTAACGACTGGTACGAGCAGTACTTC CAWSNDWYEQYF
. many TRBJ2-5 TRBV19 TGTGCCAGTAGTATATACAGGGAAGAGACCCAGTACTTC CASSIYREETQYF
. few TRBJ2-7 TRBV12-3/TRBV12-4 TGTGCCAGCAGTCTTAAGCGAGGGAGCTCCTACGAGCAGTACTTC CASSLKRGSSYEQYF
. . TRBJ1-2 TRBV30 TGTGCCTGGATGAAAATAAGAGTCATCTATGGCTACACCTTC CAWMKIRVIYGYTF
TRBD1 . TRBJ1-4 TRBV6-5 TGTGCCAGCAGTACCTCGACAGGGGTACCTGAAAAACTGTTTTTT CASSTSTGVPEKLFF
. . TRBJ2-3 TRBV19 TGTGCCAGTAGAACTTTCGGAGAGGGCACAGATACGCAGTATTTT CASRTFGEGTDTQYF
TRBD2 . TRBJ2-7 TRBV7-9 TGTGCCAGCAGCGCAGAAGGGTTTAGGACTAGCGGAGGTTACGAGCAGTACTTC CASSAEGFRTSGGYEQYF
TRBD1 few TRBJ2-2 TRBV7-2 TGTGCCAGCAGCTTAGCGAGGGGGCACACCGGGGAGCTGTTTTTT CASSLARGHTGELFF
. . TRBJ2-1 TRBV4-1 TGCGCCAGCAGCCAAGATTCGGGGGTCGGCTACAATGAGCAGTTCTTC CASSQDSGVGYNEQFF